The 29 T cell receptor beta chains presented below share a single source sample, sequenced in a study of blood T cells in healthy people across ages. A second PCR, run for about 7 to 11 cycles, used a sample-barcoded 5' primer plus a J-beta primer mix. TCRdb passed the 5' RACE reads through MiXCR, listing each CDR3 protein once. The sample lists 920,000 or so distinct CDR3 sequences, around 45% occurring once. Sequencing was done on a sample of blood. These TCRs come from a woman in her sixties or seventies in good health.

This clonotype has more than one count but fewer than ten. J is TRBJ2-7 and V is TRBV4-2; 13 nucleotides match TRBD2. With 6 bases clipped from V and 3 bases from J, the junction kept 5 bases outside the gene matches. The germline gives CDR1 LGHNA, CDR2 YNFKEQ. The CDR3 spans 15 residues. The CDR3 is CASRVLAGGVYEQYF. As DNA, the CDR3 is TGTGCCAGCAGGGTACTAGCGGGAGGGGTCTACGAGCAGTACTTC.

This chain joins TRBV24-1 and TRBJ1-2; tentative D call: TRBD1 (6 bases). The CDR3 has 16 amino acids. Germline lookup yields CDR1 KGHDR and CDR2 SFDVKD. V was shortened by 3 bases and J by 6 bases, with 19 bases between the two germline ends. The CDR3 protein is CATSDGDTIWTHGYTF. The CDR3 DNA is TGTGCCACCAGTGATGGGGACACCATATGGACGCATGGCTACACCTTC.

The chain is built from TRBV28 and TRBJ1-5, with a possible D match to TRBD1 (5 bases). The germline V gene encodes CDR1 MDHEN and CDR2 SYDVKM. The CDR3 consists of 15 residues. With 4 bases removed from V and 6 bases from J, the gap between germline ends came to 16 bases. CDR3 sequence (DNA): TGTGCCAGCAGTTCCGGGGCCCTGGATAGTCAGCCCCAGCATTTT. Protein: CASSSGALDSQPQHF.

The chain recombines TRBV4-1 with TRBJ2-5; perhaps TRBD1 as D (6 bases). The end of the DNA aligns better with TRBJ2-7, so the J call may be wrong. CDR3 length: 16 amino acids. CDR1 and CDR2 from the germline V gene are MGHRA and YSYEKL. CDR3 sequence: CASSQDLGATAYEQYF. CDR3 in DNA: TGCGCCAGCAGCCAAGATTTGGGGGCGACGGCTTACGAGCAGTACTTC.

V usage is TRBV10-3 and J usage is TRBJ2-1; 14 bases map to TRBD2. The J call is doubtful: the DNA matches TRBJ2-7 better. CDR3 size: 17 residues. Looked up from germline, CDR1 is ENHRY and CDR2 is SYGVKD. The CDR3 bases are TGTGCCACGACTAGCGGGAGGGCCGCGGGCTCCTACAATGAGCAGTACTTC. Residues: CATTSGRAAGSYNEQYF.

DNA of the CDR3: TGTGCCAGCAGCGGAACCGGGACAGCTCCCCACGAGCAGTACTTC. Translating it yields CASSGTGTAPHEQYF. The chain recombines TRBV6-2 or TRBV6-3 with TRBJ2-7; 7 positions match TRBD1. Germline loops: CDR1 MNHEY, CDR2 SVGEGT. Germline trimming cut 6 bases from V and 5 bases from J; bases unmatched to any gene: 13. The CDR3 runs 15 residues.

The V call is TRBV6-4, the J call TRBJ2-3; the D gene is possibly TRBD2 (5 bases). With 0 bases removed from V and 0 bases from J, the gap between germline ends came to 7 bases. This CDR3 has 15 amino acids. In germline, CDR1 is MRHNA, CDR2 SNTAGT. The CDR3 spells CASSDSRASTDTQYF. The CDR3, as DNA: TGTGCCAGCAGTGACTCGAGGGCCAGCACAGATACGCAGTATTTT.

The chain employs TRBV5-5 and TRBJ2-1; 9 bases are a match to TRBD2. The CDR3 loop spans 16 amino acids. CDR1 and CDR2 from the germline V gene are SGHKS and YYEKEE (reference sequence). The junction had 9 bases not matched to a gene; V was cut back by 1 base and J by 7 bases. For the CDR3, the DNA is TGTGCCAGCAGCTTGAGTGTTAGCGGGAGTTCTAATGAGCAGTTCTTC. It is translated as CASSLSVSGSSNEQFF. Full variable domain (outside the CDR3, taken from reference TRBV5-5 and TRBJ2-1): DAGVTQSPTHLIKTRGQQVTLRCSPISGHKSVSWYQQVLGQGPQFIFQYYEKEERGRGNFPDRFSARQFPNYSSELNVNALLLGDSALYLCASSLSVSGSSNEQFFGPGTRLTVL.

The table lists this clonotype with a few counts. The J gene is TRBJ2-7, the V gene TRBV29-1, with 8 positions matching TRBD1. CDR1 and CDR2 from the germline V gene are SQVTM and ANQGSEA. V gave up 7 bases and J gave up 6 bases; unmatched junction bases: 8. CDR3 size: 12 residues. CDR3 DNA sequence: TGCAGCGCATGGACAGGGCAAGGCGAGCAGTACTTC. It yields the protein CSAWTGQGEQYF.

The chain has TRBV6-5 and TRBJ2-5, with 8 bases identical to TRBD1. The V gene end was trimmed by 4 bases and the J gene end by 5 bases; junction bases not matched to a gene: 3. Germline V lookup: CDR1 MNHEY, CDR2 SVGAGI. CDR3 length: 13 amino acids. The CDR3 DNA reads TGTGCCAGCAGTTTGAACAGGGGGGAGACCCAGTACTTC. Amino acid sequence: CASSLNRGETQYF.

This clonotype was seen a few times. CDR3 protein: CASSLEAASTDTQYF. The CDR3 DNA follows: TGCGCCAGCAGCTTGGAGGCAGCTAGCACAGATACGCAGTATTTT. The chain carries TRBV5-1 and TRBJ2-3; no definite D call. The CDR3 has 15 residues. The V and J ends lost 0 bases and 0 bases respectively, with 8 bases between them. CDR1 and CDR2 (germline): SGHRS, YFSETQ.

The rearrangement joins TRBV6-5 to TRBJ2-6, with D perhaps matching TRBD1 (5 bases). Trimming pared 0 bases from V and 0 bases from J, leaving 12 bases between. The germline CDR1 and CDR2 sequences are MNHEY and SVGAGI. The CDR3 consists of 18 residues. The CDR3 is CASSYSSPGNSGANVLTF. CDR3 sequence (DNA): TGTGCCAGCAGTTACTCGAGTCCAGGGAACTCTGGGGCCAACGTCCTGACTTTC.

V and J are TRBV6-1 and TRBJ2-1; D unclear. Trimming cost V 1 base and J 3 bases, with 10 bases left between them. The germline CDR1 and CDR2 sequences are MNHNS and SASEGT. The CDR3 covers 15 residues. CDR3 in DNA: TGTGCCAGCAGTGAAGGGGCTGGTAGCTACAATGAGCAGTTCTTC. This codes for CASSEGAGSYNEQFF.

This clonotype was detected once. The V gene is TRBV11-2, the J gene TRBJ2-1; 11 nucleotides line up with TRBD2. The CDR3 is 16 amino acids. J was trimmed by 9 bases and V by 6 bases; bases with no gene match: 13. CDR1 and CDR2 (germline): SGHAT, FQNNGV. The CDR3 region has the DNA TGTGCCAGCAGTCCTAGCGGGGGGAGGGCCGGGGGTGAGCAGTTCTTC. Translated: CASSPSGGRAGGEQFF.

This sequence joins TRBV27 and TRBJ2-7, with TRBD1 matching 9 bases. Germline values: CDR1 MNHEY, CDR2 SMNVEV (reference sequence). Trimming took 7 bases from V and 2 from J; bases not matched to a gene: 3. This CDR3 is built from 13 residues. The CDR3 DNA reads TGTGCCAGCATCGACAGGGGGACCTACGAGCAGTACTTC. This encodes CASIDRGTYEQYF.

This clonotype was picked up one time. The chain employs TRBV6-2 or TRBV6-3 and TRBJ1-1; no clear D gene. The ends were cut back, 7 bases at V and 6 bases at J, with 18 bases in the middle. The CDR3 spans 14 residues. The germline CDR1 and CDR2 sequences are MNHEY and SVGEGT. In nucleotides, the CDR3 is TGTGCCAGCAATAACGGAGGAATCTTGGCTGAAGCTTTCTTT. Amino acids: CASNNGGILAEAFF.

The chain recombines TRBV5-1 with TRBJ1-4; the match to TRBD1 covers 7 bases. The CDR3 covers 18 residues. Germline-derived CDR1 and CDR2 are SGHRS and YFSETQ. V trimming: 3 bases; J trimming: 0 bases; junction bases outside the gene matches: 11. The CDR3 nucleotides are TGCGCCAGCAGCTCCGGGTGGGGACAGCCATCAACTAATGAAAAACTGTTTTTT. It codes for CASSSGWGQPSTNEKLFF.

With regard to this clonotype: Sequence at one end of the junction differs from germline and may be a read error. V usage is TRBV13 and J usage is TRBJ2-3; no clear D gene. The CDR3 covers 13 residues. Per the germline V gene, CDR1 is PRHDT and CDR2 is FYEKMQ (reference sequence). The CDR3 bases are TGTGCCAGCAGCGTAGGAGCCGGAGATACGCAGTATTTT. Translation gives CASSVGAGDTQYF.

This clonotype was detected a few times. CDR3 nucleotides: TGTGCCACCAGCAGAGATCCCCTCAGGGTCGAGCAGTACTTC. This encodes CATSRDPLRVEQYF. The genes are TRBV15 and TRBJ2-7, with D possibly being TRBD1 (5 bases). Trimming removed 0 bases from V and 6 bases from J, with 12 bases in between. The CDR3 consists of 14 residues. The germline V gene has CDR1 LNHNV and CDR2 YYDKDF (reference sequence). Looking up the rest from reference TRBV15 and TRBJ2-7 gives the full variable domain: DAMVIQNPRYQVTQFGKPVTLSCSQTLNHNVMYWYQQKSSQAPKLLFHYYDKDFNNEADTPDNFQSRRPNTSFCFLDIRSPGLGDTAMYLCATSRDPLRVEQYFGPGTRLTVT.

The gene calls are TRBV2 and TRBJ2-1; TRBD2 matches 10 bases. V shed 7 bases, J shed 8 bases, and the junction held 11 bases outside the gene matches. Germline V gene lookup returns CDR1 SNHLY and CDR2 FYNNEI. There are 15 residues in the CDR3. The CDR3 coding sequence is TGTGCCAGCAAACGGGAAGGACTAGCGGTCGATGAGCAGTTCTTC. Residues: CASKREGLAVDEQFF. Full variable domain (remainder filled in from reference TRBV2 and TRBJ2-1): EPEVTQTPSHQVTQMGQEVILRCVPISNHLYFYWYRQILGQKVEFLVSFYNNEISEKSEIFDDQFSVERPDGSNFTLKIRSTKLEDSAMYFCASKREGLAVDEQFFGPGTRLTVL.

V is TRBV2 and J is TRBJ2-5; a possible D gene is TRBD1 (6 bases). Germline lookup yields CDR1 SNHLY and CDR2 FYNNEI. Trimming shortened V by 1 base and J by 2 bases, and 11 bases separated the two germline ends. This CDR3 has 15 amino acids. The DNA for the CDR3 is TGTGCCAGCAGTGAAGGGACAGTAGTACAAGAGACCCAGTACTTC. This translates into CASSEGTVVQETQYF.

In its sample, this clonotype was seen many times. The chain joins TRBV7-9 to TRBJ2-7; D unresolved. V was cut by 1 base and J by 7 bases, with 8 bases left in between. The V gene's germline CDR1 is SEHNR and CDR2 FQNEAQ (reference sequence). The CDR3 covers 12 residues. CDR3 DNA: TGTGCCAGCAGCTTAGACCGGGTTGAGCAGTACTTC. The encoded protein is CASSLDRVEQYF.

In regard to this clonotype: A much bigger clone sits one base away, suggesting this may be a read error. The chain combines TRBV28 with TRBJ2-7; no definite D call. This CDR3 comprises 13 residues. CDR1 and CDR2 (germline): MDHEN, SYDVKM. The CDR3 loop reads CAGSFSSSYEQYF. CDR3 coding DNA: TGTGCCGGCAGTTTTAGTTCCTCCTACGAGCAGTACTTC.

CDR3 DNA sequence: TGTGCCAGCAGTTACGACGGGACAGGAAAGAACACTGAAGCTTTCTTT. Protein: CASSYDGTGKNTEAFF. The rearrangement uses TRBV6-5 and TRBJ1-1, with TRBD1 matching 8 bases. V was clipped by 2 bases and J by 1 base; unmatched bases: 6. Germline V gives CDR1 MNHEY, CDR2 SVGAGI. The CDR3 runs to 16 residues.

This clonotype has only a few counts. J is TRBJ2-1 and V is TRBV28; 15 nucleotides match TRBD2. From germline, CDR1 is MDHEN and CDR2 SYDVKM. This CDR3 contains 18 residues. Trimming took 5 bases from V and 4 from J; bases not matched to a gene: 9. The DNA of the CDR3 is TGTGCCAGCAGTCCAGGACTAGCGGGAGGGATTTGGTACAATGAGCAGTTCTTC. This encodes CASSPGLAGGIWYNEQFF. The variable domain in full, with the rest retrieved from reference TRBV28 and TRBJ2-1, is DVKVTQSSRYLVKRTGEKVFLECVQDMDHENMFWYRQDPGLGLRLIYFSYDVKMKEKGDIPEGYSVSREKKERFSLILESASTNQTSMYLCASSPGLAGGIWYNEQFFGPGTRLTVL.

The chain combines TRBV5-1 with TRBJ2-1; D unresolved. This CDR3 has 15 amino acids. Germline CDR1 SGHRS, CDR2 YFSETQ. Deletions cut 2 bases from V and 2 bases from J, with 11 bases between. The CDR3 spells CASSFRAAAYNEQFF. CDR3 DNA sequence: TGCGCCAGCAGCTTCCGGGCCGCTGCCTACAATGAGCAGTTCTTC.

This clonotype was counted ten times or more. The chain carries TRBV12-3 or TRBV12-4 and TRBJ1-4; D gene uncertain. Trimming removed 5 bases from V and 3 bases from J, with 16 bases in between. The CDR3 extends over 16 amino acids. The CDR3 loop is CASSRSNRRANEKLFF. DNA for the CDR3: TGTGCCAGCAGTCGATCTAACCGGAGGGCTAATGAAAAACTGTTTTTT.

This clonotype was seen a few times. V and J are TRBV27 and TRBJ1-4; possibly TRBD1 for D (6 bases). The CDR3 length is 13 residues. Germline V gene data show CDR1 as MNHEY and CDR2 as SMNVEV (reference sequence). Trimming pared 8 bases from V and 4 bases from J, leaving 11 bases between. CDR3 sequence (DNA): TGTGCCAGCCCCCACAGGGTTAATGAAAAACTGTTTTTT. The encoded protein is CASPHRVNEKLFF. The entire variable domain, with the rest obtained from reference TRBV27 and TRBJ1-4, is as follows: EAQVTQNPRYLITVTGKKLTVTCSQNMNHEYMSWYRQDPGLGLRQIYYSMNVEVTDKGDVPEGYKVSRKEKRNFPLILESPSPNQTSLYFCASPHRVNEKLFFGSGTQLSVL.

As regards this clonotype: At one boundary the junction diverges from the germline segment, which might be a read error. The rearrangement joins TRBV10-3 to TRBJ1-5; D gene uncertain. Germline lookup yields CDR1 ENHRY and CDR2 SYGVKD. This CDR3 has 10 amino acids. Here the CDR3 reads CTLRYQPQHF. The CDR3 nucleotides read TGCACACTTAGGTACCAGCCCCAGCATTTT.